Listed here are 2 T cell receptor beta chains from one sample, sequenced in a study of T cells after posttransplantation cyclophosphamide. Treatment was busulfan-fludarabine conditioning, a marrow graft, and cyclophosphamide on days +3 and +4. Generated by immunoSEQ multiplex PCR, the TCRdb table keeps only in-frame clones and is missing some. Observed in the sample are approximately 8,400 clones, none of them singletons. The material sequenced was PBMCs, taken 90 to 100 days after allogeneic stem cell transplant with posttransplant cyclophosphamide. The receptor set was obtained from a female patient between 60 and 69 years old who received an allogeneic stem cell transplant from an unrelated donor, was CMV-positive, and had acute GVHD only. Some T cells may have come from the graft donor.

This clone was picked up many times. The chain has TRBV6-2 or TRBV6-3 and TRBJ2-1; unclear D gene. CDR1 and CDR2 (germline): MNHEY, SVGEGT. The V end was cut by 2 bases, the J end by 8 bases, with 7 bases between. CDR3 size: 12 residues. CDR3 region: CASSYPPDEQFF. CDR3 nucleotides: TGTGCCAGCAGTTACCCCCCCGATGAGCAGTTCTTC.

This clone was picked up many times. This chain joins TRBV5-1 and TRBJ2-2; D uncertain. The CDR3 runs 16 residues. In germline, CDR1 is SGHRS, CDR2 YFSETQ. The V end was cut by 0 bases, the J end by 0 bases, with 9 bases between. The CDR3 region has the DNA TGCGCCAGCAGCTTGGACGGTAGAACGAACACCGGGGAGCTGTTTTTT. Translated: CASSLDGRTNTGELFF.